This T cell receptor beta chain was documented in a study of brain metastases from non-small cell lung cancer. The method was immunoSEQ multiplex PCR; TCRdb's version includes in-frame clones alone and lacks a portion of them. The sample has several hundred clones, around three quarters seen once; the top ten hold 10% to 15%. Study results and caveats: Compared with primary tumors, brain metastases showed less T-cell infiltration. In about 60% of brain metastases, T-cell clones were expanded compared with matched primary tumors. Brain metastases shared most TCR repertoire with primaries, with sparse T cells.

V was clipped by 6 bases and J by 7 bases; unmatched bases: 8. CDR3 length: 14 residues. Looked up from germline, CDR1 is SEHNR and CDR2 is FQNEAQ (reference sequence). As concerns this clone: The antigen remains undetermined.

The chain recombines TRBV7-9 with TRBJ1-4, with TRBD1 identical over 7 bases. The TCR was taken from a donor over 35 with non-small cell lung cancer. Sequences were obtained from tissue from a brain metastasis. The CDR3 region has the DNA TGTGCCAGCAGTCGACAGGGTGGACGTGAAAAACTGTTTTTT. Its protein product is CASSRQGGREKLFF.